This T cell receptor (beta chain) was sequenced in a study of PD-L1 blockade in urothelial cancer. Study overall: The authors examined blood 3 weeks (second dose) and 6 weeks after treatment start.

Each patient presented with locally advanced or metastatic urothelial carcinoma. Assay: immunoSEQ multiplex PCR; the TCRdb copy retains only in-frame clones and omits some. This sample carries 70,000 or so clones, roughly nine tenths of them seen once, and the ten largest clones take 3% to 4%. This clone was seen a single time. The antigen is not known. Trimming removed 4 bases from V and 14 bases from J; junction bases left unmatched: 13. Germline-derived CDR1 and CDR2 are SGHRS and YFSETQ. The CDR3 is 13 residues long. Whole-study findings and limits: Clonality of blood TCR below the median before treatment predicted better survival.

The sample was PBMCs, taken around atezolizumab (anti-PD-L1) treatment. The rearrangement links TRBV5-1 to TRBJ1-2, with TRBD1 matching over 8 bases. The receptor was derived from a man aged 55 to 70 with urothelial cancer. CDR3 nucleotide sequence: TGCGCCAGCAGCCCTCCGGGACAGGCCCTTGCGACCTTC. It yields the protein CASSPPGQALATF.